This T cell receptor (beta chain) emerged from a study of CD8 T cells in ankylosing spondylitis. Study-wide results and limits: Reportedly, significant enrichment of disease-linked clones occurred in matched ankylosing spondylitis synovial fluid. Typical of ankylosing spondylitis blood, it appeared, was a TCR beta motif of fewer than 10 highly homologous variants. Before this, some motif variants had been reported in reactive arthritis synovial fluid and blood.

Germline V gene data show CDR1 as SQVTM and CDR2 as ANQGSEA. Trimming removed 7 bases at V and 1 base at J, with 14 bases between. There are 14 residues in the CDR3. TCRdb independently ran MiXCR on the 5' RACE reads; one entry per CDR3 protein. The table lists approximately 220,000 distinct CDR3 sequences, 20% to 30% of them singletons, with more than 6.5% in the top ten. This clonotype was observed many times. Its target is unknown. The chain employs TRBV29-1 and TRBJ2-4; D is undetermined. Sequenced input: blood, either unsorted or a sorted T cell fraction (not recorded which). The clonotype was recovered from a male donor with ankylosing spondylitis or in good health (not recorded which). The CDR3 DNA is TGCAGCGCCTTGACACTTGGGGCCAAAAACATTCAGTACTTC. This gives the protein CSALTLGAKNIQYF.